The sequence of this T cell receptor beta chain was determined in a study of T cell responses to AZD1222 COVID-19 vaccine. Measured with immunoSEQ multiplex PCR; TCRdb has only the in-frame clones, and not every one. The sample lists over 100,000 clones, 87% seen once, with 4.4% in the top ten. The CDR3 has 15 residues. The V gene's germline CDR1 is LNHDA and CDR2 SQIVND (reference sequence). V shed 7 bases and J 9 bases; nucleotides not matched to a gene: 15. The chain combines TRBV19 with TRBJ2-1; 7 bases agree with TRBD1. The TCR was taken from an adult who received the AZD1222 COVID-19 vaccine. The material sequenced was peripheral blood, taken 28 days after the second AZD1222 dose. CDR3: CASTIRAVGGFEQFF. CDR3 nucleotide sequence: TGTGCCAGTACAATCCGGGCAGTAGGGGGCTTTGAGCAGTTCTTC.